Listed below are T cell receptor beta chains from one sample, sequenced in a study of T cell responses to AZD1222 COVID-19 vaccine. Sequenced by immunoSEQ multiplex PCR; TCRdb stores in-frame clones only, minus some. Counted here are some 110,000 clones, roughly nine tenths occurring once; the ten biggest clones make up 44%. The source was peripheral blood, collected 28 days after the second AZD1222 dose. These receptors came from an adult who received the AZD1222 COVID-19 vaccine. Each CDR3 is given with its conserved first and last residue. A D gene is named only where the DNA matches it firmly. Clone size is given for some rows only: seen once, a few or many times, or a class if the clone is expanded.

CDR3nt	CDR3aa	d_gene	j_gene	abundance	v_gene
TGTGCCAGCAGCCAAGGGAGGGACTGGCGGGAGAGCACAGATACGCAGTATTTT	CASSQGRDWRESTDTQYF	TRBD2	TRBJ2-3	-	TRBV14
TGTGCCAGTAGTATTACGGGAGGGTCCAATGAGCAGTTCTTC	CASSITGGSNEQFF	TRBD2	TRBJ2-1	-	TRBV19
TGTGCCAGCAGTACTGCAGGAAAGAACACCGGGGAGCTGTTTTTT	CASSTAGKNTGELFF	-	TRBJ2-2	-	TRBV28
TGTGCCAGCAGCGGCACCGGATCACAGCACACTGAAGCTTTCTTT	CASSGTGSQHTEAFF	-	TRBJ1-1	-	TRBV5-4
TGTGCCAGTAGTGCAGGACTAGCGGGGTACGAGCAGTACTTC	CASSAGLAGYEQYF	TRBD2	TRBJ2-7	few	TRBV19
TGTGCCAGCACTGACCCAGCGGGGACCTACAATGAGCAGTTCTTC	CASTDPAGTYNEQFF	TRBD2	TRBJ2-1	-	TRBV6-6
TGTGCCAACCCCCTTGGAGCCTACAATGAGCAGTTCTTC	CANPLGAYNEQFF	-	TRBJ2-1	-	TRBV12-3/TRBV12-4
TGTGCCAGCAGCGGGGGGATACTGGCGGGTAATGAAAAACTGTTTTTT	CASSGGILAGNEKLFF	-	TRBJ1-4	-	TRBV9
TGTGCCAGCATATTGGCAAGCACAGATACGCAGTATTTT	CASILASTDTQYF	-	TRBJ2-3	-	TRBV28
TGTGCCAGCAGTTACCAGGGGTACAATGAGCAGTTCTTC	CASSYQGYNEQFF	-	TRBJ2-1	-	TRBV27
TGTGCCAGCAGCGAGGAGGCGGTCACTGAAGCTTTCTTT	CASSEEAVTEAFF	-	TRBJ1-1	-	TRBV9
TGTGCCAGCAGTCTAGCGGACCAAGAGACCCAGTACTTC	CASSLADQETQYF	TRBD2	TRBJ2-5	-	TRBV27
TGTGCCAGTAGTGCCATGACAGGGGCCTCCTACGAGCAGTACTTC	CASSAMTGASYEQYF	TRBD1	TRBJ2-7	-	TRBV19